This T cell receptor (beta chain) was documented in a study of blood T cell repertoires in COVID-19 (TCRdb year 2020). Study-wide context: Samples covering the acute and convalescent phases of COVID-19 were provided by collaborators in the United States, Italy and Spain. The material from the prospective study consisted of cDNA or gDNA derived from T cells, B-cell-depleted T cells, or PBMCs. A freely available public database, intended as a resource for researchers studying the immune response to SARS-CoV-2, is where the repertoires were released. Nearly every sample came with metadata listing a de-identified subject ID, COVID-19 status, age in years and sex. HLA class I and class II types, where available, came from metadata supplied by the sample provider rather than from assay-based typing. Samples came from the ongoing ImmuneRACE study (first 160 participants) plus 1,254 subjects from 6 global collaborators. Subjects who had been exposed to COVID-19, were actively infected with it, or had recovered from it provided the deeply sampled blood TCRbeta repertoires that made up the dataset.

At one collaborating source in Seattle, patients were enrolled during active infection and were followed longitudinally through the course of disease. Each collaborating institution followed its own protocols to collect whole blood in K2EDTA tubes. For TCRbeta analysis, collaborators shipped samples as frozen whole blood, isolated PBMCs, or DNA extracted from either of those sample types. A word on this clone: Its antigen has not been determined. Nothing much larger sits one base from this clone, and base qualities are not available.

TCRbeta CDR3 regions were amplified from genomic DNA by means of the immunoSEQ Assay, a bias-controlled multiplex PCR. In the source study's methods: Nucleated cell counts per sample were estimated from amplification of reference gene primers within the assay. To quantify the absolute abundance of each unique TCRbeta CDR3 rearrangement, sequence reads were collapsed and filtered. For each sample, productive Simpson clonality was calculated as the square root of Simpson's diversity index across productive rearrangements. Drawn from immuneACCESS, this table holds only the in-frame rearrangements with V and J called that TCRdb kept. Clones are partly lost; checked studies trace under half to an unresolved V gene and leave the rest unexplained. V, J and clone size reflect that table, while D and trimming were determined from the DNA. Across this sample there are 250,000 to 400,000 clones, with about 91% seen only once. The ten top clones hold 1.5% to 2% of the sample.

V and J lose 4 bases and 5 bases, and a span of 14 bases separates them. From its cysteine to its phenylalanine, the CDR3 spans 14 amino acids. Only the CDR3 DNA stays, 42 bases, in frame from base 1. The germline V gene encodes CDR1 MNHNS and CDR2 SASEGT. Findings and caveats that apply to the study as a whole: The amount of clinical and demographic metadata varied by source and participant and was provided uncurated.

The chain couples TRBV6-1 to TRBJ1-1, and TRBD1 may be the D gene, going by 5 matching bases. The origin of this receptor is a woman aged 25-40 years with COVID-19, enrolled during active disease. Material: peripheral blood. The CDR3 amino acid sequence is: CASSARVPSTEAFF. The DNA is TGTGCCAGCAGTGCCAGGGTCCCTTCGACTGAAGCTTTCTTT.